Listed below are T cell receptor beta chains from one sample, sequenced in a study of cytomegalovirus exposure and HLA in healthy donors. The data were produced by immunoSEQ multiplex PCR, yet TCRdb's version contains in-frame clones alone and is incomplete. The sample gives 200,000 to 300,000 clones, more than 85% of which show up once; about 11% is in the top ten. Sequencing was carried out using PBMCs. The receptor source for this set is a man between 18 and 35 years old in good health and CMV-seropositive. CDR3s include the opening cysteine and the closing phenylalanine or tryptophan. D genes are given only for firm matches. Clone size is shown for a subset of rows, as once, few, many or a class of expanded clone.

d_call j_call clone_size v_call cdr3_aa cdr3_nt
TRBD1 TRBJ2-2 . TRBV5-6 CASSIRTGYTGELFF TGTGCCAGCAGCATAAGGACAGGCTACACCGGGGAGCTGTTTTTT
. TRBJ2-3 . TRBV6-1 CASSGQGTDTQYF TGTGCCAGCAGTGGCCAGGGCACAGATACGCAGTATTTT
. TRBJ1-5 . TRBV5-6 CASSLGGWGNQPQHF TGTGCCAGCAGCTTGGGGGGTTGGGGCAATCAGCCCCAGCATTTT
. TRBJ1-5 . TRBV2 CASSEAPGGQPQHF TGTGCCAGCAGTGAAGCCCCTGGAGGGCAGCCCCAGCATTTT
. TRBJ1-5 . TRBV7-9 CASSLGNQPQHF TGTGCCAGCAGTTTGGGCAATCAGCCCCAGCATTTT
. TRBJ2-1 . TRBV30 CAWKSMSSYNEQFF TGTGCCTGGAAGAGTATGAGCTCCTACAATGAGCAGTTCTTC
. TRBJ1-5 . TRBV27 CASRNRVNQPQHF TGTGCCAGCAGGAACAGGGTAAATCAGCCCCAGCATTTT
. TRBJ2-7 once TRBV30 CAWSVSGYGEQYF TGTGCCTGGAGTGTGTCCGGGTATGGCGAGCAGTACTTC
. TRBJ2-1 . TRBV4-2 CASSQEMLYASAYNEQFF TGTGCCAGCAGCCAAGAGATGTTGTATGCTAGCGCCTACAATGAGCAGTTCTTC
TRBD1 TRBJ1-1 . TRBV27 CASSIRQGAFNTEAFF TGTGCCAGCAGTATCAGACAGGGGGCTTTCAACACTGAAGCTTTCTTT
TRBD2 TRBJ2-7 . TRBV29-1 CSVAGTKYEQYF TGCAGCGTAGCCGGGACTAAATACGAGCAGTACTTC
. TRBJ2-7 . TRBV27 CASSKWGSHEQYF TGTGCCAGCAGTAAATGGGGTAGCCACGAGCAGTACTTC
. TRBJ1-2 . TRBV27 CASSLVQGYGYTF TGTGCCAGCAGTTTAGTACAGGGCTATGGCTACACCTTC
. TRBJ1-5 . TRBV25-1 CASSESGISNQPQHF TGTGCCAGCAGTGAAAGTGGCATTAGCAATCAGCCCCAGCATTTT
. TRBJ2-3 . TRBV5-1 CASSLGHSEGTDTQYF TGCGCCAGCAGCTTGGGTCACAGTGAGGGCACAGATACGCAGTATTTT
. TRBJ2-7 few TRBV12-1 CASRTGEGGYEQYF TGTGCCAGCAGGACAGGGGAAGGGGGATACGAGCAGTACTTC
. TRBJ1-1 . TRBV28 CASSLSQGDAEAFF TGTGCCAGCAGTTTATCTCAGGGAGACGCTGAAGCTTTCTTT
TRBD2 TRBJ2-2 . TRBV18 CASSRLAGEELFF TGTGCCAGCTCGCGACTAGCGGGAGAGGAGCTGTTTTTT
TRBD1 TRBJ1-3 . TRBV9 CASSATDRGDTIYF TGTGCCAGCAGCGCGACCGACAGGGGGGACACCATATATTTT
. TRBJ2-7 . TRBV4-3 CASSPSVGSYEQYF TGCGCCAGCAGCCCAAGCGTGGGGTCCTACGAGCAGTACTTC
. TRBJ2-7 . TRBV11-2 CASSLSIAETYEQYF TGTGCCAGCAGCTTATCGATAGCGGAGACCTACGAGCAGTACTTC
. TRBJ2-3 . TRBV20-1 CSAGGTDTQYF TGCAGTGCCGGAGGGACAGATACGCAGTATTTT
. TRBJ1-5 . TRBV5-1 CASSLGGTFNQPQHF TGCGCCAGCAGCTTGGGCGGAACCTTCAATCAGCCCCAGCATTTT
. TRBJ2-7 once TRBV29-1 CSASDPGRSYEQYF TGCAGCGCGAGTGACCCCGGCAGATCCTACGAGCAGTACTTC
. TRBJ2-1 . TRBV29-1 CSVGVTRGIYNEQFF TGCAGCGTTGGAGTGACAAGGGGTATTTACAATGAGCAGTTCTTC
. TRBJ2-7 once TRBV30 CAWSVRPTGEQYF TGTGCCTGGAGTGTACGGCCGACGGGGGAGCAGTACTTC
TRBD1 TRBJ1-1 . TRBV15 CATSRDRGNTEAFF TGTGCCACCAGCAGGGACAGGGGGAACACTGAAGCTTTCTTT
. TRBJ1-1 . TRBV30 CAWSRGTGVNTEAFF TGTGCCTGGAGTAGGGGGACCGGAGTGAACACTGAAGCTTTCTTT
. TRBJ2-7 . TRBV6-5 CASSFLQGHEQYF TGTGCCAGCAGTTTCTTACAGGGCCACGAGCAGTACTTC
. TRBJ1-5 . TRBV27 CASSFSGGNQPQHF TGTGCCAGCAGTTTTAGCGGGGGCAATCAGCCCCAGCATTTT
. TRBJ2-5 . TRBV7-6 CASSPLAETQYF TGTGCCAGCAGCCCTCTTGCAGAGACCCAGTACTTC
. TRBJ1-4 . TRBV6-5 CASSYWPVNEKLFF TGTGCCAGCAGTTACTGGCCAGTCAATGAAAAACTGTTTTTT
TRBD1 TRBJ1-1 . TRBV6-1 CASSRTGALNTEAFF TGTGCCAGCAGTCGGACAGGGGCTTTGAACACTGAAGCTTTCTTT
. TRBJ2-1 . TRBV6-5 CASSLIESSYNEQFF TGTGCCAGCAGTTTAATAGAGAGCTCCTACAATGAGCAGTTCTTC
. TRBJ2-7 . TRBV6-6 CASGLGVEQYF TGTGCCAGCGGTTTGGGCGTCGAGCAGTACTTC
. TRBJ2-5 . TRBV5-1 CASSLVASGRETQYF TGCGCCAGCAGCTTGGTGGCTAGTGGCAGGGAGACCCAGTACTTC
TRBD1 TRBJ1-4 . TRBV7-8 CASSLVHTGVGEKLFF TGTGCCAGCAGCTTAGTCCACACAGGGGTCGGTGAAAAACTGTTTTTT
TRBD1 TRBJ1-1 . TRBV27 CASSPWDSANTEAFF TGTGCCAGCAGTCCATGGGACAGCGCGAACACTGAAGCTTTCTTT
TRBD1 TRBJ2-5 few TRBV7-3 CASSRTGKETQYF TGTGCCAGCAGCAGGACAGGAAAAGAGACCCAGTACTTC
. TRBJ1-5 . TRBV6-6 CASSYGAGSQPQHF TGTGCCAGCAGTTATGGGGCAGGGAGTCAGCCCCAGCATTTT
. TRBJ1-1 many TRBV7-8 CASSLGGWNMNTEAFF TGTGCCAGCAGCTTAGGGGGTTGGAACATGAACACTGAAGCTTTCTTT